This T cell receptor beta chain was captured by sequencing in a study of T cell responses to AZD1222 COVID-19 vaccine. General study findings and limits: Unmutated regions of variants are reportedly targeted by nearly half of spike-specific TCRs. There were mostly white British donors and more females than males, and clonal diversity was possibly underestimated. CD4 TCRs associated with vaccination spanned spike, dominating at 160-218 and 743-854.

Generated by immunoSEQ multiplex PCR, the TCRdb table keeps only in-frame clones and is missing some. The sample has 150,000 to 200,000 clones, 92% seen once. Trimming shortened V by 4 bases and J by 1 base, and 11 bases separated the two germline ends. Germline V CDR1 and CDR2: SQVTM, ANQGSEA. The CDR3 has 14 residues. Notes on this clone: Its antigen is still unknown.

The sample was peripheral blood, taken 28 days after the second AZD1222 dose. The receptor comes from an adult who received the AZD1222 COVID-19 vaccine. The chain recombines TRBV29-1 with TRBJ1-5; possibly TRBD1 for D (5 bases). The CDR3 sequence is CSVGDGGSNQPQHF. CDR3 sequence (DNA): TGCAGCGTTGGGGACGGAGGGAGCAATCAGCCCCAGCATTTT.